This TCR beta chain was identified in a study of T-cell reconstitution after alpha-beta-depleted transplantation in children. CDR3 size: 15 residues. CDR1 and CDR2 from the germline V gene are SGHKS and YYEKEE (reference sequence). Between the trimmed V and J ends, which lost 4 bases and 0 bases, there was a span of 11 bases. As it was prepared, the TCRbeta library received unique molecular identifiers. TCRdb re-derived calls from the PCR reads in MiXCR, one entry per CDR3 protein. The data hold about 500,000 distinct CDR3 sequences, with less than 35% observed a single time. The specimen comprised PBMCs from the stem cell graft donor, sampled from the stem cell graft. This receptor was obtained from a human donor who donated a stem cell graft to a child with aplastic anemia. The chain employs TRBV5-5 and TRBJ1-3; D is possibly TRBD1 (5 bases). This chain's CDR3 is CASSQTANSGNTIYF. DNA of the CDR3: TGTGCCAGCAGCCAGACAGCGAACTCTGGAAACACCATATATTTT.